The 7 T cell receptor beta chains reported below all come from one sample, sequenced in a study of T-cell memory formation after mild COVID-19. TCRdb itself ran the 5' RACE reads through MiXCR, one entry per CDR3 protein. The sample includes 200,000 to 250,000 distinct CDR3 sequences, 27% of them seen just once. Input material: PBMCs or a T cell subset sorted from them (not recorded which). These receptors were obtained from an adult woman who had mild COVID-19 (a few samples of this study predate the infection). Cell type and time point are not known.

This clonotype has just a few counts. V is TRBV7-3 and J is TRBJ2-6, with 7 bases aligning to TRBD1. The germline V gene encodes CDR1 SGHTA and CDR2 FQGTGA. CDR3 length: 18 amino acids. V dropped 5 bases and J dropped 2; count of bases not matched to a gene: 12. The CDR3 region has the DNA TGTGCCAGCAGCCGAGGAGGAGTAGGGGGCGCTGGGGCCAACGTCCTGACTTTC. Protein: CASSRGGVGGAGANVLTF.

This clonotype appeared a few times. The chain combines TRBV12-3 or TRBV12-4 with TRBJ2-1; 11 positions match TRBD2. This CDR3 region has 17 residues. The ends lost 3 bases at V and 9 bases at J; junction bases unmatched: 13. This chain's CDR3 is CASSFVDSLSGRGEQFF. The DNA of the CDR3 is TGTGCCAGCAGTTTTGTCGATTCCCTTAGCGGGAGGGGTGAGCAGTTCTTC.

The V call is TRBV12-3 or TRBV12-4, the J call TRBJ2-1; 8 bases line up with TRBD2. V trimming: 6 bases; J trimming: 8 bases; junction bases outside the gene matches: 15. CDR3 size: 16 residues. The CDR3 bases are TGTGCCAGCAGCTTCGCGGGGGGCCCGACGGGAGATGAGCAGTTCTTC. This translates into CASSFAGGPTGDEQFF.

This clonotype showed up just a few times. This sequence joins TRBV9 and TRBJ2-7; possibly TRBD2 for D (6 bases). Trimming cost V 3 bases and J 2 bases, with 12 bases left between them. The CDR3 has 14 amino acids. CDR1 and CDR2 (germline): SGDLS, YYNGEE. CDR3 region: CASSAPGVAYEQYF. DNA for the CDR3: TGTGCCAGCAGCGCTCCGGGGGTGGCCTACGAGCAGTACTTC.

This clonotype has just a few counts. The chain recombines TRBV4-1 with TRBJ2-1, with 8 bases identical to TRBD2. The CDR3 consists of 15 residues. Trimming took 0 bases from V and 8 from J; bases not matched to a gene: 6. Germline CDR1 reads MGHRA; CDR2 reads YSYEKL. The CDR3 DNA is TGCGCCAGCAGCCAAGATCCTAACGGGAGGGATGAGCAGTTCTTC. Amino acid sequence: CASSQDPNGRDEQFF.

The V gene is TRBV7-3, the J gene TRBJ2-1; TRBD2 is a possible D gene (6 bases). The V gene's germline CDR1 is SGHTA and CDR2 FQGTGA. The V gene lost 1 base and the J gene lost 4 bases, with 11 bases spanning the gap. The CDR3 loop spans 15 amino acids. The CDR3 here is CASSLIGTEYNEQFF. CDR3 bases: TGTGCCAGCAGCTTAATTGGGACTGAATACAATGAGCAGTTCTTC.

This chain uses TRBV25-1 with TRBJ2-5, with D possibly matching TRBD2 (5 bases). CDR1 and CDR2 (germline): MGHDK, SYGVNS. This CDR3 is 11 amino acids long. The V and J ends lost 7 bases and 2 bases respectively, with 5 bases between them. In DNA, the CDR3 is TGTGCCAGCACGGGGCAAGAGACCCAGTACTTC. Protein product: CASTGQETQYF.